This passage covers 26 T cell receptor beta chains from one sample sequenced in a study of blood T cell repertoires in COVID-19. Profiled with immunoSEQ multiplex PCR; TCRdb holds only in-frame clones, not every one. This sample has approximately 97,000 clones, with 70% to 90% found just once. Specimen: peripheral blood. These receptors all come from a man between 45 and 60 years old with active COVID-19.

Only a few counts were recorded for this clone. The chain combines TRBV5-1 with TRBJ2-3, with TRBD2 matching 7 bases. Germline CDR1 is SGHRS and CDR2 is YFSETQ. The V gene end was trimmed by 5 bases and the J gene end by 2 bases; junction bases not matched to a gene: 5. This CDR3 comprises 14 residues. The DNA for the CDR3 is TGCGCCAGCAGGACGGGGGGACCCACAGATACGCAGTATTTT. This sequence encodes CASRTGGPTDTQYF.

The rearrangement joins TRBV7-9 to TRBJ2-1, with D possibly matching TRBD1 (6 bases). This CDR3 contains 15 residues. The germline V gene encodes CDR1 SEHNR and CDR2 FQNEAQ (reference sequence). Trimming took 0 bases from V and 4 from J, leaving 10 bases between them. This chain's CDR3 is CASSLASGQYNEQFF. In nucleotides, the CDR3 is TGTGCCAGCAGCTTAGCCTCCGGACAGTACAATGAGCAGTTCTTC.

The chain recombines TRBV7-9 with TRBJ1-4; maybe TRBD1 (5 bases). The CDR3 covers 13 residues. Trimming took off 0 bases at V and 11 bases at J, with 10 bases between the two ends. CDR1 SEHNR and CDR2 FQNEAQ come from the germline V gene (reference sequence). The DNA of the CDR3 is TGTGCCAGCAGCTTAGCGGGGGGTGAGAAACTGTTTTTT. This translates into CASSLAGGEKLFF. The variable domain in full, completed from reference TRBV7-9 and TRBJ1-4, reads DTGVSQNPRHKITKRGQNVTFRCDPISEHNRLYWYRQTLGQGPEFLTYFQNEAQLEKSRLLSDRFSAERPKGSFSTLEIQRTEQGDSAMYLCASSLAGGEKLFFGSGTQLSVL.

The chain couples TRBV5-6 to TRBJ1-2, with 9 positions matching TRBD1. V was pared by 4 bases and J by 5 bases, with 9 bases of the junction left unmatched. The CDR3 extends over 15 amino acids. The germline gives CDR1 SGHDT, CDR2 YYEEEE. CDR3 sequence (DNA): TGTGCCAGCAGCCCGTGGACAGGGGCCGAGTATGGCTACACCTTC. This encodes CASSPWTGAEYGYTF.

The chain uses TRBV5-4 and TRBJ2-5; possible D gene TRBD2, 5 bases. The CDR3 length is 15 residues. Germline lookup yields CDR1 SGHNT and CDR2 YYREEE (reference sequence). V was clipped by 2 bases and J by 4 bases, with 15 bases between them. CDR3 in amino acids: CASSFSSGRGETQYF. In DNA form, the CDR3 reads TGTGCCAGCAGCTTTTCCAGCGGTCGGGGAGAGACCCAGTACTTC.

CDR3 loop: CASSVRQYDLSGANVLTF. The CDR3 coding sequence is TGTGCCAGTAGTGTCCGACAGTATGACCTCTCTGGGGCCAACGTCCTGACTTTC. This rearrangement joins TRBV19 to TRBJ2-6, with D possibly matching TRBD1 (5 bases). Germline CDR1 is LNHDA and CDR2 is SQIVND (reference sequence). The V end was cut by 5 bases, the J end by 0 bases, with 17 bases between. The CDR3 is 18 residues long.

The rearrangement joins TRBV7-9 to TRBJ2-3, with D possibly being TRBD1 (7 bases). This CDR3 is 16 amino acids long. Trimming pared 5 bases from V and 4 bases from J, leaving 19 bases between. Germline assignment: CDR1 SEHNR and CDR2 FQNEAQ (reference sequence). CDR3 region: CASSRRGTGGPDTQYF. CDR3 nucleotide sequence: TGTGCCAGCAGCCGCAGGGGGACTGGAGGTCCAGATACGCAGTATTTT.

This clone was counted a single time. This chain links TRBV5-4 with TRBJ2-1, with 8 bases lining up with TRBD2. The V gene end was trimmed by 0 bases and the J gene end by 10 bases; junction bases not matched to a gene: 12. Germline CDR1 SGHNT, CDR2 YYREEE (reference sequence). There are 16 residues in the CDR3. CDR3 region: CASSLVGSGDRREQFF. CDR3 in DNA: TGTGCCAGCAGCTTGGTTGGTAGCGGGGATCGTCGGGAGCAGTTCTTC.

This chain links TRBV7-2 with TRBJ2-3; 8 nucleotides line up with TRBD2. V lost 5 bases and J lost 6; bases outside the gene matches: 19. This CDR3 is built from 18 residues. The germline gives CDR1 SGHTA, CDR2 FQGNSA. The CDR3 bases are TGTGCCAGCAGCCATAGGGGTGTCAGGGGACTAGAAAGGGATACGCAGTATTTT. Amino acids: CASSHRGVRGLERDTQYF.

The chain joins TRBV5-1 to TRBJ1-4; D perhaps matches TRBD1 (5 bases). The CDR3 is 16 amino acids. CDR1 and CDR2 from the germline V gene are SGHRS and YFSETQ. Between the trimmed V and J ends, which lost 0 bases and 5 bases, there was a span of 14 bases. The CDR3 DNA reads TGCGCCAGCAGCTTGGCGCGGGGCCGAGACAATGAAAAACTGTTTTTT. It translates to CASSLARGRDNEKLFF.

The V call is TRBV24-1, the J call TRBJ2-1; 10 nucleotides agree with TRBD1. Germline-derived CDR1 and CDR2 are KGHDR and SFDVKD. Trimming at V came to 5 bases and at J to 12 bases, leaving 9 bases not matched to a gene. This CDR3 region has 14 residues. The CDR3 DNA reads TGTGCCACCAGTGCTCCCGGGCGGGACAGGGGGCAGTTCTTC. The encoded protein is CATSAPGRDRGQFF.

V is TRBV7-3 and J is TRBJ1-6; the D gene is possibly TRBD1 (5 bases). Per germline, CDR1 SGHTA and CDR2 FQGTGA. This CDR3 is 13 amino acids long. The ends were cut back, 5 bases at V and 10 bases at J, with 12 bases in the middle. The CDR3 DNA reads TGTGCCAGCAGCCACGGGGGGGAGTCACCCCTCCACTTT. Protein: CASSHGGESPLHF.

V usage is TRBV7-2 and J usage is TRBJ1-5, with TRBD1 as a possible D gene (5 bases). CDR1 is SGHTA and CDR2 is FQGNSA in the germline V gene. The V end lost 3 bases, the J end lost 4 bases, and 7 bases lay between the germline ends. There are 13 residues in the CDR3. The CDR3 spells CASSFPGNQPQHF. CDR3 sequence (DNA): TGTGCCAGCAGCTTTCCAGGGAATCAGCCCCAGCATTTT.

This clone came up a few times. V is TRBV3-1 (or the pseudogene TRBV3-2) and J is TRBJ1-2; D may be TRBD1 (6 bases). The V gene lost 4 bases and the J gene lost 6 bases, with 12 bases spanning the gap. From germline, CDR1 is LGHDT and CDR2 YNNKEL (reference sequence). The CDR3 runs 13 residues. CDR3: CASSPQGYDGYTF. In DNA form, the CDR3 reads TGTGCCAGCAGCCCACAGGGCTATGATGGCTACACCTTC.

The chain carries TRBV27 and TRBJ1-1; 10 bases are a match to TRBD1. Germline trimming cut 5 bases from V and 4 bases from J; bases unmatched to any gene: 4. The germline V gene encodes CDR1 MNHEY and CDR2 SMNVEV (reference sequence). CDR3 length equals 14 residues. For the CDR3, the DNA is TGTGCCAGCAGTGTAGACAGGGGGCTCACTGAAGCTTTCTTT. Translation gives CASSVDRGLTEAFF.

This chain connects TRBV7-2 to TRBJ2-7; 12 nucleotides align to TRBD1. V lost 5 bases and J lost 4; bases outside the gene matches: 3. Looked up from germline, CDR1 is SGHTA and CDR2 is FQGNSA. CDR3 length: 14 residues. The CDR3 loop reads CASSPGQGAYEQYF. CDR3 nucleotides: TGTGCCAGCAGCCCGGGACAGGGGGCTTACGAGCAGTACTTC.

The chain employs TRBV7-9 and TRBJ1-4; 7 nucleotides align to TRBD1. The germline V gene has CDR1 SEHNR and CDR2 FQNEAQ (reference sequence). V lost 4 bases and J lost 8; bases outside the gene matches: 7. The CDR3 is 14 residues long. The CDR3 DNA reads TGTGCCAGCAGCTCGGTGGACAGGTCCGAAAAACTGTTTTTT. The encoded protein is CASSSVDRSEKLFF.

The CDR3 region has the DNA TGTGCCAGCAGTGAAGGGGCGGACAGCCTCAACAATGAGCAGTTCTTC. Its translation: CASSEGADSLNNEQFF. J is TRBJ2-1 and V is TRBV2; TRBD1 might be the D (6 bases). The V gene's germline CDR1 is SNHLY and CDR2 FYNNEI. Trimming took 1 base from V and 5 from J, leaving 15 bases between them. The CDR3 consists of 16 residues.

The chain combines TRBV9 with TRBJ1-4; D remains ambiguous. The V end was cut by 0 bases, the J end by 2 bases, with 17 bases between. Germline-derived CDR1 and CDR2 are SGDLS and YYNGEE. This CDR3 region has 18 residues. DNA of the CDR3: TGTGCCAGCAGCGTAGGGCCCGGTCCGGGGATGACTAATGAAAAACTGTTTTTT. Protein product: CASSVGPGPGMTNEKLFF.

The J gene is TRBJ2-7, the V gene TRBV7-2; D gene unclear. The ends were cut back, 4 bases at V and 0 bases at J, with 10 bases in the middle. The length of the CDR3 is 14 residues. The germline gives CDR1 SGHTA, CDR2 FQGNSA. The CDR3 here is CASSSRLLSYEQYF. For the CDR3, the DNA is TGTGCCAGCAGCTCCAGGTTGCTCTCCTACGAGCAGTACTTC.

The chain is built from TRBV29-1 and TRBJ2-7, with TRBD1 identical over 9 bases. V trimming: 6 bases; J trimming: 3 bases; junction bases outside the gene matches: 18. There are 17 residues in the CDR3. Germline V gives CDR1 SQVTM, CDR2 ANQGSEA. The CDR3 DNA follows: TGCAGCGTAACCCATCTCAGATTCCGGGACAGGGTCTACGAGCAGTACTTC. Protein sequence: CSVTHLRFRDRVYEQYF.

The chain employs TRBV20-1 and TRBJ1-6, with 10 bases matching TRBD1. Per germline, CDR1 DFQATT and CDR2 SNEGSKA (reference sequence). This CDR3 has 14 amino acids. The V gene end was trimmed by 3 bases and the J gene end by 9 bases; junction bases not matched to a gene: 5. The CDR3 DNA reads TGCAGTGCTAGTGTTGGGACAGGGGCTTCACCCCTCCACTTT. Its protein product is CSASVGTGASPLHF.

The V call is TRBV24-1, the J call TRBJ2-2; D perhaps matches TRBD1 (6 bases). This CDR3 spans 16 amino acids. V lost 2 bases to trimming and J lost 4 bases, with 13 bases between them. Germline loops: CDR1 KGHDR, CDR2 SFDVKD. DNA for the CDR3: TGTGCCACCAGTGATTACAGGGTAGGGAGCACCGGGGAGCTGTTTTTT. It translates to CATSDYRVGSTGELFF.

The chain links TRBV6-9 to TRBJ2-7; unclear D gene. Between the trimmed V and J ends, which lost 4 bases and 6 bases, there was a span of 16 bases. CDR3 length: 14 amino acids. Per the germline V gene, CDR1 is MNHGY and CDR2 is SVAAGI. CDR3 loop: CASSSPDLEAEQYF. The CDR3, as DNA: TGTGCCAGCAGTTCACCCGACCTTGAGGCCGAGCAGTACTTC.

In its sample, this clone was seen many times. This chain joins TRBV5-1 and TRBJ1-2; D perhaps matches TRBD1 (6 bases). The V and J ends lost 4 bases and 6 bases respectively, with 25 bases between them. This CDR3 contains 17 residues. CDR1 SGHRS and CDR2 YFSETQ come from the germline V gene. The chain's CDR3 is CASSPGGGGKEFDGYTF. CDR3 DNA: TGCGCCAGCAGCCCCGGAGGGGGGGGCAAGGAGTTCGATGGCTACACCTTC.

J is TRBJ1-4 and V is TRBV3-1 (or the pseudogene TRBV3-2); D gene unclear. Germline-derived CDR1 and CDR2 are LGHDT and YNNKEL (reference sequence). This CDR3 spans 15 amino acids. The V end was cut by 0 bases, the J end by 5 bases, with 10 bases between. CDR3: CASSQERRGNEKLFF. The DNA for the CDR3 is TGTGCCAGCAGCCAAGAACGGCGGGGAAATGAAAAACTGTTTTTT.